A selection of T cell receptor beta chains follows, all from one sample in a study of shared clonotypes between healthy human individuals. Some clones are missing from TCRdb's copy, which holds only in-frame ones; the method was immunoSEQ multiplex PCR. Of 1 million to 1.2 million clones in the sample, approximately 80% are singletons; the top ten hold 0.89%. Sequencing used memory CD4+ T cells from PBMCs. The receptors were gathered from a man aged 18 to 29 in good health. Some clones in this sample may be carry-over from other donors' samples. The CDR3 runs from the conserved cysteine through the conserved F or W. A D gene is named only where the DNA matches it firmly. Clone size, where shown, is once, few, many, or a class for clones that have expanded.

TRBJ2-7 | . | TRBV18 | TRBD2 | CASSPNRLAGAEQYF | TGTGCCAGCTCACCCAACAGACTAGCGGGCGCGGAGCAGTACTTC
TRBJ2-1 | . | TRBV7-6 | . | CASSLARSNEQFF | TGTGCCAGCAGCTTAGCCCGGAGTAATGAGCAGTTCTTC
TRBJ1-2 | . | TRBV7-9 | . | CASSSQGLDGYTF | TGTGCCAGCAGCTCGCAGGGGTTAGATGGCTACACCTTC
TRBJ2-5 | . | TRBV27 | . | CASSRRAVRETQYF | TGTGCCAGCAGCCGTCGGGCAGTTCGAGAGACCCAGTACTTC
TRBJ2-5 | . | TRBV12-5 | TRBD1 | CASGPGTGGAKGETQYF | TGTGCTAGTGGTCCAGGGACAGGGGGCGCAAAGGGTGAGACCCAGTACTTC
TRBJ1-3 | . | TRBV19 | . | CASSYGQTGNTIYF | TGTGCCAGTAGTTACGGGCAGACGGGAAACACCATATATTTT
TRBJ2-7 | . | TRBV5-6 | . | CASGPDSYEQYF | TGTGCCAGCGGACCTGACAGCTACGAGCAGTACTTC
TRBJ2-5 | . | TRBV29-1 | . | CSVDRTPTETQYF | TGCAGCGTTGATAGGACACCCACAGAGACCCAGTACTTC
TRBJ1-2 | few | TRBV6-6 | . | CASSYTLGVNYGYTF | TGTGCCAGCAGTTACACCCTGGGGGTTAACTATGGCTACACCTTC
TRBJ2-3 | . | TRBV5-1 | TRBD2 | CASSLVAGTNTDTQYF | TGCGCCAGCAGCTTGGTAGCGGGGACGAACACAGATACGCAGTATTTT
TRBJ1-5 | few | TRBV6-5 | . | CASSSPRENNQPQHF | TGTGCCAGCTCCTCCCCCAGGGAGAATAATCAGCCCCAGCATTTT
TRBJ2-7 | . | TRBV28 | TRBD1 | CASSLTGGRDYEQYF | TGTGCCAGCAGTTTAACAGGGGGTAGGGACTACGAGCAGTACTTC
TRBJ1-1 | . | TRBV15 | . | CATSRDTFGDSSRTEAFF | TGTGCCACCAGCAGAGATACATTTGGGGACTCTTCGCGTACTGAAGCTTTCTTT
TRBJ2-1 | . | TRBV28 | TRBD2 | CASSLTQGLAGGNEQFF | TGTGCCAGCAGTTTAACCCAGGGACTAGCGGGGGGTAATGAGCAGTTCTTC
TRBJ2-7 | . | TRBV19 | . | CASSIVGGTEEQYF | TGTGCCAGTAGTATAGTCGGAGGGACGGAGGAGCAGTACTTC
TRBJ2-5 | . | TRBV30 | TRBD2 | CAWKVLAGGQTQYF | TGTGCCTGGAAGGTCCTAGCGGGAGGACAGACCCAGTACTTC
TRBJ1-5 | once | TRBV27 | . | CASSLKPGPRGNQPQHF | TGTGCCAGCAGTTTAAAACCGGGTCCTCGGGGCAATCAGCCCCAGCATTTT
TRBJ2-5 | . | TRBV7-9 | . | CAGGTDQETQYF | TGTGCCGGAGGGACGGATCAAGAGACCCAGTACTTC
TRBJ2-7 | . | TRBV7-6 | . | CASSLVQGPYEQYF | TGTGCCAGCAGCTTAGTTCAGGGTCCCTACGAGCAGTACTTC
TRBJ2-3 | . | TRBV4-2 | TRBD1 | CASSQTGVGQGQDTQYF | TGTGCCAGCAGCCAAACCGGAGTCGGACAGGGTCAAGATACGCAGTATTTT
TRBJ1-5 | once | TRBV11-2 | TRBD1 | CASSLGQGNNQPQHF | TGTGCCAGCAGCTTAGGACAGGGTAACAATCAGCCCCAGCATTTT
TRBJ1-3 | . | TRBV5-6 | . | CASSLYAGSGNTIYF | TGTGCCAGCAGCTTGTACGCCGGCTCTGGAAACACCATATATTTT
TRBJ2-7 | few | TRBV7-9 | . | CASSSFSQGTYSYEQYF | TGTGCCAGCAGCTCCTTCTCCCAGGGGACCTACTCCTACGAGCAGTACTTC
TRBJ2-2 | . | TRBV12-5 | . | CASGLLRGTGELFF | TGTGCTAGTGGTTTGTTAAGGGGCACCGGGGAGCTGTTTTTT
TRBJ1-1 | few | TRBV18 | . | CASSPDRNQNTEAFF | TGTGCCAGCTCACCTGACAGAAACCAGAACACTGAAGCTTTCTTT
TRBJ2-3 | . | TRBV9 | TRBD2 | CASSVAGRARDTQYF | TGTGCCAGCAGCGTAGCCGGGAGGGCTAGAGATACGCAGTATTTT
TRBJ2-1 | . | TRBV4-1 | . | CASSQVGTLYNEQFF | TGCGCCAGCAGCCAAGTGGGGACTCTATACAATGAGCAGTTCTTC
TRBJ2-7 | few | TRBV11-2 | . | CASSLEIRQGSYEQYF | TGTGCCAGCAGCTTAGAAATTAGGCAGGGTTCCTACGAGCAGTACTTC
TRBJ1-4 | . | TRBV9 | TRBD1 | CASSVGTGRGKLFF | TGTGCCAGCAGCGTCGGGACAGGGCGAGGAAAACTGTTTTTT
TRBJ2-2 | . | TRBV5-1 | . | CASSFIGTAASGELFF | TGCGCCAGCAGCTTTATTGGGACGGCTGCCAGCGGGGAGCTGTTTTTT
TRBJ1-1 | . | TRBV29-1 | . | CSVSAGTRNTEAFF | TGCAGCGTGTCTGCCGGGACACGGAACACTGAAGCTTTCTTT
TRBJ2-7 | . | TRBV28 | TRBD2 | CASSVPTSGRIFEQYF | TGTGCCAGCAGTGTCCCGACTAGCGGGAGAATTTTTGAGCAGTACTTC
TRBJ1-2 | . | TRBV6-4 | . | CASSDLKSGSDGYTF | TGTGCCAGCAGTGACTTGAAGTCAGGGTCGGATGGCTACACCTTC
TRBJ2-3 | many | TRBV5-1 | . | CASSRILQGTDTQYF | TGCGCCAGCAGCCGAATCCTACAGGGCACAGATACGCAGTATTTT
TRBJ1-5 | . | TRBV6-1 | . | CASRRTVPQPQHF | TGTGCCAGCAGGAGGACAGTTCCTCAGCCCCAGCATTTT
TRBJ2-7 | . | TRBV9 | . | CASSVSGTASYEQYF | TGTGCCAGCAGCGTAAGCGGGACAGCCTCCTACGAGCAGTACTTC
TRBJ2-6 | . | TRBV27 | . | CASSSLAGGGANVLTF | TGTGCCAGCAGTTCCTTAGCCGGGGGTGGGGCCAACGTCCTGACTTTC
TRBJ2-7 | . | TRBV4-1 | . | CASSQDREGVQYF | TGCGCCAGCAGCCAAGATCGGGAAGGTGTGCAGTACTTC
TRBJ1-3 | . | TRBV5-1 | . | CASSLGRGDPGNTIYF | TGCGCCAGCAGCTTGGGTCGGGGGGACCCCGGAAACACCATATATTTT
TRBJ1-2 | . | TRBV2 | . | CASSKTAQEGYTF | TGTGCCAGCAGTAAGACAGCACAGGAGGGCTACACCTTC
TRBJ2-2 | . | TRBV5-4 | . | CASSLGGVSGHGELFF | TGTGCCAGCAGCTTGGGCGGGGTTAGCGGCCACGGGGAGCTGTTTTTT
TRBJ2-7 | . | TRBV18 | TRBD1 | CASSLFSVSGQGAREQYF | TGTGCCAGCTCACTTTTCTCGGTATCGGGACAGGGGGCTCGAGAGCAGTACTTC
TRBJ2-7 | . | TRBV5-1 | TRBD2 | CASSLVAGGSYEQYF | TGCGCCAGCAGCTTGGTGGCGGGAGGATCCTACGAGCAGTACTTC
TRBJ2-7 | . | TRBV30 | . | CAWSLGRVTYEQYF | TGTGCCTGGAGTTTAGGACGGGTTACCTACGAGCAGTACTTC
TRBJ2-2 | once | TRBV7-2 | TRBD1 | CASSRRTGEHGELFF | TGTGCCAGCAGCCGTCGGACAGGGGAGCACGGGGAGCTGTTTTTT
TRBJ1-3 | . | TRBV4-1 | . | CASSQGRASSGNTIYF | TGCGCCAGCAGCCAAGGCAGGGCCTCCTCTGGAAACACCATATATTTT
TRBJ2-3 | . | TRBV5-6 | . | CASSLFPDTQYF | TGTGCCAGCAGCTTATTTCCAGATACGCAGTATTTT
TRBJ2-5 | few | TRBV11-1 | TRBD2 | CASSATSGTFETQYF | TGTGCCAGCAGCGCCACTAGCGGGACGTTTGAGACCCAGTACTTC
TRBJ2-1 | once | TRBV9 | TRBD2 | CASSVATLGLAGEGNEQFF | TGTGCCAGCAGCGTAGCTACGTTGGGACTAGCGGGAGAAGGCAATGAGCAGTTCTTC
TRBJ2-5 | . | TRBV29-1 | . | CSVEDRVWETQYF | TGCAGCGTTGAAGATCGTGTTTGGGAGACCCAGTACTTC
TRBJ1-5 | . | TRBV6-6 | . | CASSYGADGRNQPQHF | TGTGCCAGCAGTTACGGGGCCGACGGACGCAATCAGCCCCAGCATTTT
TRBJ1-1 | few | TRBV18 | TRBD1 | CASSPLGQGASNTEAFF | TGTGCCAGCTCACCTCTGGGACAGGGCGCTTCGAACACTGAAGCTTTCTTT
TRBJ2-2 | . | TRBV18 | . | CASSPPNGSGTGELFF | TGTGCCAGCTCACCACCAAACGGGAGCGGCACCGGGGAGCTGTTTTTT
TRBJ2-5 | . | TRBV5-6 | . | CASSLGQETQYF | TGTGCCAGCAGCTTGGGTCAAGAGACCCAGTACTTC
TRBJ2-3 | few | TRBV15 | TRBD1 | CATSRDGTGGGTDTQYF | TGTGCCACCAGCAGAGATGGTACAGGGGGCGGCACAGATACGCAGTATTTT
TRBJ2-1 | . | TRBV5-6 | . | CASSLFRRDEQFF | TGTGCCAGCAGCTTGTTTCGCAGGGATGAGCAGTTCTTC
TRBJ2-7 | once | TRBV7-2 | TRBD2 | CASSRYAGLAGGPEEQYF | TGTGCCAGCAGCCGTTACGCGGGACTAGCGGGAGGGCCGGAAGAGCAGTACTTC